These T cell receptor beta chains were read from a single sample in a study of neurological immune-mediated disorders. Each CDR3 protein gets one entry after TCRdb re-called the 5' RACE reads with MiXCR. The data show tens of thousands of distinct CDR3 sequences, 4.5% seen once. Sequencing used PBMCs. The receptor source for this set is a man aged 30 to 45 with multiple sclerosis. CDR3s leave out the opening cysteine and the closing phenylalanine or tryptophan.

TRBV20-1 SASDRGLGNSPLH
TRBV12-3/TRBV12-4 ASSSGRSYEQY
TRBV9 ASSVARASTDTQY
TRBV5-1 ASSPAHNTGELF
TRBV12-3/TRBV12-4 ASSFFGTGNTEAF
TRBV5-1 ASSLGDGTEAF
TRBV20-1 SAVNRREGGEKLF
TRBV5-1 ASSWGPMNTEAF
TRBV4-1 ATRRTENTGELF
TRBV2 ASSPDSPRSPLH
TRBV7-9 ASSLVAGVEADTQY
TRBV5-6 ASSPRSFGVGEAF
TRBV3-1 ASSQDFTGRQPQN
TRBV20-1 SAVRVLAGHEQY
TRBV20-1 SARTFFETQY
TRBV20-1 SALRQGPPAF
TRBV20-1 SAVTTATNYNEQF
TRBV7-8 ASSAYRDYSYNEQF
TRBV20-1 SARGLQLAGVNNEQF
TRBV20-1 SALPIAGVYNEQF
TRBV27 ASREQGIENGYT
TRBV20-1 SAGLIGGMNTEAF